The rows below give T cell receptor beta chains drawn from one sample of a study of cytomegalovirus exposure and HLA in healthy donors. The repertoire was sequenced with immunoSEQ multiplex PCR; TCRdb's copy has only in-frame clones and lacks some. The sample lists 150,000 to 200,000 clones; 65% to 90% were seen once. The source material was PBMCs. These receptors were taken from a male donor in good health and CMV-seronegative. Each CDR3 is given without its conserved first and last residue. Each record gives: V gene, J gene, CDR3 protein.

v_gene: TRBV27; j_gene: TRBJ2-5; CDR3aa: ASSLTGQGASWETQY
v_gene: TRBV5-1; j_gene: TRBJ2-5; CDR3aa: ASSDPTGDLETQY
v_gene: TRBV6-6; j_gene: TRBJ2-1; CDR3aa: ASSYVRNEQF
v_gene: TRBV15; j_gene: TRBJ1-2; CDR3aa: ATSVHKRAVYGYT
v_gene: TRBV6-6; j_gene: TRBJ1-5; CDR3aa: ASSDRVRGQPQH
v_gene: TRBV9; j_gene: TRBJ1-1; CDR3aa: ASSWGTGENTEAF
v_gene: TRBV6-5; j_gene: TRBJ1-3; CDR3aa: ASSYGRQGTGNTIY
v_gene: TRBV2; j_gene: TRBJ1-5; CDR3aa: ASSENWSQPQH
v_gene: TRBV5-1; j_gene: TRBJ2-7; CDR3aa: ASSLWRETYEQY
v_gene: TRBV7-2; j_gene: TRBJ1-5; CDR3aa: ASSLGGVSNQPQH
v_gene: TRBV30; j_gene: TRBJ2-3; CDR3aa: AWSPGGADTQY
v_gene: TRBV7-6; j_gene: TRBJ1-3; CDR3aa: ASSLATGTGGSGNTIY
v_gene: TRBV4-3; j_gene: TRBJ1-2; CDR3aa: ASSQGNSRTAYYGYT
v_gene: TRBV5-4; j_gene: TRBJ2-3; CDR3aa: ASSVDRGRQY
v_gene: TRBV11-3; j_gene: TRBJ2-5; CDR3aa: ASSPGTSEGLPQETQY
v_gene: TRBV5-4; j_gene: TRBJ2-7; CDR3aa: ASSLPGQGPYEQY
v_gene: TRBV11-1; j_gene: TRBJ1-1; CDR3aa: ASTLGQNTEAF
v_gene: TRBV6-1; j_gene: TRBJ2-3; CDR3aa: ASSLAGGQGGAQY
v_gene: TRBV5-1; j_gene: TRBJ2-2; CDR3aa: ASGLAGGDTGELF
v_gene: TRBV11-2; j_gene: TRBJ1-6; CDR3aa: ASSLGLPDSPLH
v_gene: TRBV5-1; j_gene: TRBJ2-3; CDR3aa: ASSLTGATDTQY
v_gene: TRBV6-1; j_gene: TRBJ2-7; CDR3aa: ASSEGQPYEQY
v_gene: TRBV29-1; j_gene: TRBJ1-1; CDR3aa: SVEDTGGMNTEAF
v_gene: TRBV10-3; j_gene: TRBJ1-2; CDR3aa: AISESRREDYGYT
v_gene: TRBV6-5; j_gene: TRBJ1-5; CDR3aa: ASRRSQGGNQPQH
v_gene: TRBV5-1; j_gene: TRBJ2-1; CDR3aa: ASSSTQGNEQF
v_gene: TRBV5-4; j_gene: TRBJ2-5; CDR3aa: ASRKRGGLETQY
v_gene: TRBV7-6; j_gene: TRBJ2-7; CDR3aa: ASSDGQGPSYEQY
v_gene: TRBV15; j_gene: TRBJ2-3; CDR3aa: ATSRRGVGDTQY
v_gene: TRBV11-2; j_gene: TRBJ2-2; CDR3aa: ASSFSTSSTGELF
v_gene: TRBV6-1; j_gene: TRBJ1-6; CDR3aa: ASSGLRGTSSYNSPLH
v_gene: TRBV6-5; j_gene: TRBJ1-1; CDR3aa: ASARDRDTEAF
v_gene: TRBV6-1; j_gene: NA; CDR3aa: ASSEGQPYEQY
v_gene: TRBV7-2; j_gene: TRBJ2-6; CDR3aa: ASSSPRDRGRPT
v_gene: TRBV5-5; j_gene: TRBJ2-7; CDR3aa: ASSWGGASYEQY
v_gene: TRBV30; j_gene: TRBJ2-6; CDR3aa: AWSGQTGANVLT
v_gene: TRBV10-2; j_gene: TRBJ1-2; CDR3aa: ASSGRAGVDGYT
v_gene: TRBV4-3; j_gene: TRBJ2-1; CDR3aa: ASSQEPDREVIKDEQF
v_gene: TRBV6-5; j_gene: TRBJ2-2; CDR3aa: ASRSPANTGELF
v_gene: TRBV6-6; j_gene: TRBJ1-1; CDR3aa: ASSPGQRNTEAF
v_gene: TRBV11-1; j_gene: TRBJ1-3; CDR3aa: ASSPTGGTGNTIY
v_gene: TRBV27; j_gene: TRBJ1-2; CDR3aa: ASSWTGGSGYT
v_gene: TRBV18; j_gene: TRBJ1-1; CDR3aa: ASSPLGIQGGNTEAF
v_gene: TRBV6-5; j_gene: TRBJ2-3; CDR3aa: ASSLRPGADTQY
v_gene: TRBV6-5; j_gene: TRBJ1-1; CDR3aa: ASRGQGALNTEAF